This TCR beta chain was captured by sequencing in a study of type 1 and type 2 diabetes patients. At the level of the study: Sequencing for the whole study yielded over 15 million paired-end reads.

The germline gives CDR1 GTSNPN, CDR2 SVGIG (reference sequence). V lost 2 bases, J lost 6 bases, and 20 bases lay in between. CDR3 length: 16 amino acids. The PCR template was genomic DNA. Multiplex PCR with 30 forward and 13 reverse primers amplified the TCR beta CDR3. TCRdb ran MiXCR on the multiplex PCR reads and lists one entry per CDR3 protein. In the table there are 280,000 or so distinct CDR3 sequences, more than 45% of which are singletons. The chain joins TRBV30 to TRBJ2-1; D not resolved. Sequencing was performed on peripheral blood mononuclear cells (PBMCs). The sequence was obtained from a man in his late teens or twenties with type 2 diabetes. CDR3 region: CAWSPDDSPLANEQFF. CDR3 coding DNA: TGTGCCTGGAGTCCCGACGATAGCCCTCTCGCCAATGAGCAGTTCTTC.